These T cell receptor beta chains were read from a single sample in a study of cytomegalovirus exposure and HLA in healthy donors. Produced via immunoSEQ multiplex PCR; TCRdb's table is partial and in-frame only. The profile shows under 200,000 clones, roughly 80% of them singletons. Material for sequencing was PBMCs. The receptors shown here come from a boy between 2 and 10 years old in good health and CMV-seronegative. The CDR3 runs from the conserved cysteine through the conserved F or W. Fields, in order: clone size, V gene, J gene, D gene, CDR3 DNA, CDR3 protein. The D gene is left open where the match is weak. Clone size is stated in some rows and not others, as once, few, many or a class when expanded.

.	TRBV19	TRBJ2-7	.	TGTGCCAGTAGTATGAGGGATGGTGAGCAGTACTTC	CASSMRDGEQYF
.	TRBV25-1	TRBJ2-7	TRBD1	TGTGCCAGCAGTGAATTAGAACAGGGGATCTACGAGCAGTACTTC	CASSELEQGIYEQYF
.	TRBV19	TRBJ1-2	.	TGTGCCAGTAGTGGCGCCAAAGAGCGCTATGGCTACACCTTC	CASSGAKERYGYTF
.	TRBV28	TRBJ2-1	TRBD1	TGTGCCAGCAGTTTCCCGCCTTTCGGACAGGGGGCCCATGAGCAGTTCTTC	CASSFPPFGQGAHEQFF
.	TRBV5-4	TRBJ2-2	.	TGTGCCAGCAGCTCGCAGACTTTCACCGGGGAGCTGTTTTTT	CASSSQTFTGELFF
few	TRBV20-1	TRBJ1-2	.	TGCAGTCCGCTCTATAACTATGGCTACACCTTC	CSPLYNYGYTF
.	TRBV6-4	TRBJ2-3	TRBD2	TGTGCCAGCAGTGACTCACTAGCGGGAGCCGATACGCAGTATTTT	CASSDSLAGADTQYF
.	TRBV5-1	TRBJ2-3	TRBD2	TGCGCCAGCAGCTTGGGGACTAGCGGGGCGCTCACAGATACGCAGTATTTT	CASSLGTSGALTDTQYF
.	TRBV27	TRBJ1-2	.	TGTGCCAGCAGTTTAAAAGGGATTAATGGAGGAGGCTACACCTTC	CASSLKGINGGGYTF
.	TRBV2	TRBJ2-7	TRBD2	TGTGCCAGCAGTTACCCACAGACTAGCGGACCCTCCTACGAGCAGTACTTC	CASSYPQTSGPSYEQYF
.	TRBV25-1	TRBJ2-5	TRBD1	TGTGCCAGCAGCGAGGTCCCGGGACAGTATGGAGAGCAGTACTTC	CASSEVPGQYGEQYF
.	TRBV4-1	TRBJ1-4	.	TGCGCCAGCAGCCTTACCGGGAGCGAAAAACTGTTTTTT	CASSLTGSEKLFF
.	TRBV28	TRBJ1-2	.	TGTGCCAGCAGTGTGACAGTTTACTATGGCTACACCTTC	CASSVTVYYGYTF
.	TRBV5-1	TRBJ2-7	.	TGCGCCAGCAGCTTGGAACCCGCTGGGCAGCAGTACTTC	CASSLEPAGQQYF
few	TRBV4-1	TRBJ1-5	TRBD1	TGCGCCAGCAGCCAAGATAAGGGGGCCCAGCCCCAGCATTTT	CASSQDKGAQPQHF
.	TRBV6-1	TRBJ2-7	.	TGTGCCAGCAGTGAACGGCGGTTCTACAAGCAGTACTTC	CASSERRFYKQYF
.	TRBV4-2	TRBJ2-7	.	TGTGCCAGCAGCCAAGATGACCGGGAAGACGAGCAGTACTTC	CASSQDDREDEQYF
.	TRBV9	TRBJ1-2	TRBD1	TGTGCCAGCAGCGTAGGGGCAGGGGGCAGCTATGGCTACACCTTC	CASSVGAGGSYGYTF
.	TRBV10-3	TRBJ2-1	.	TGTGCCACCCGGGGGATTAATGAGCAGTTCTTC	CATRGINEQFF
.	TRBV15	TRBJ2-7	TRBD2	TGTGCCACCAGCAGAGATCCTGGACTAGCCCACGAGCAGTACTTC	CATSRDPGLAHEQYF
.	TRBV28	TRBJ2-7	.	TGTGCCAACTCTAGGACGGAATTAGCGACGCCCTACGAGCAGTACTTC	CANSRTELATPYEQYF
.	TRBV6-1	TRBJ1-1	.	TGTGCCAGCAGAAGTGGACAAGACACTGAAGCTTTCTTT	CASRSGQDTEAFF
.	TRBV5-4	TRBJ1-1	.	TGTGCCAGCAGGTCCGGACAGTCAAACACTGAAGCTTTCTTT	CASRSGQSNTEAFF
.	TRBV5-1	TRBJ1-1	TRBD1	TGCGCCAGCAGCTGGCCGGGACAGCTGAACACTGAAGCTTTCTTT	CASSWPGQLNTEAFF
.	TRBV6-6	TRBJ2-3	.	TGTGCCAGCGGGGCGCATTCATTGGGTACGCAGTATTTT	CASGAHSLGTQYF
.	TRBV6-1	TRBJ2-5	.	TGTGCCAGCAGTCCCTTTATCTCGGGAGAGACCCAGTACTTC	CASSPFISGETQYF
.	TRBV5-1	TRBJ1-3	.	TGCGCCAGCAGCTTCGAAAACACCATATATTTT	CASSFENTIYF
.	TRBV6-5	TRBJ1-2	.	TGTGCCAGCAGTTACTCGAAAGAGGACATGGACTATGGCTACACCTTC	CASSYSKEDMDYGYTF
few	TRBV28	TRBJ2-7	.	TGTGCCAGCAGTTTATTGCCGGGTGTCTACGAGCAGTACTTC	CASSLLPGVYEQYF
.	TRBV25-1	TRBJ1-2	TRBD1	TGTGCCAGCAGTGCCACTTCGACAGGGGAGTATGGCTACACCTTC	CASSATSTGEYGYTF
.	TRBV12-2	TRBJ1-3	.	TGTGCAAGTCGCTTAGCCTCAGACCGGGACACTAAAGGTGGAAACACCATATATTTT	CASRLASDRDTKGGNTIYF
once	TRBV25-1	TRBJ1-4	TRBD1	TGTGCCAGCAGTGAATTTAGGGGGCGCAGAGAAAAACTGTTTTTT	CASSEFRGRREKLFF
.	TRBV14	TRBJ2-5	TRBD2	TGTGCCAGCAGCCGGCTGCTAGCGGGAGGGAGAGAGACCCAGTACTTC	CASSRLLAGGRETQYF
.	TRBV29-1	TRBJ2-7	.	TGCAGCGTTGAAGTGGTGAGGGACTCCTACGAGCAGTACTTC	CSVEVVRDSYEQYF
.	TRBV6-5	TRBJ2-3	.	TGTGCCAGCAGCCCCCCCCCGGGAGATACGCAGTATTTT	CASSPPPGDTQYF
once	TRBV19	TRBJ2-7	TRBD1	TGTGCCAGTAGTATAGGGACAGGCGGCTCCTACGAGCAGTACTTC	CASSIGTGGSYEQYF
.	TRBV7-9	TRBJ2-7	.	TGTGCCAGTCACCCTATATTCCGGGAACCCTACGAGCAGTACTTC	CASHPIFREPYEQYF
.	TRBV13	TRBJ2-1	.	TGTGCCAGCAGCGCGGGCCGGGACATACCCTATGAGCAGTTCTTC	CASSAGRDIPYEQFF
.	TRBV14	TRBJ2-5	.	TGTGCCAGCAGCCTCGGTTTGGGCGGGACAGAGACCCAGTACTTC	CASSLGLGGTETQYF
.	TRBV15	TRBJ2-7	.	TGTGCCACCTCCGCCGGGCGGACTGACTACGAGCAGTACTTC	CATSAGRTDYEQYF